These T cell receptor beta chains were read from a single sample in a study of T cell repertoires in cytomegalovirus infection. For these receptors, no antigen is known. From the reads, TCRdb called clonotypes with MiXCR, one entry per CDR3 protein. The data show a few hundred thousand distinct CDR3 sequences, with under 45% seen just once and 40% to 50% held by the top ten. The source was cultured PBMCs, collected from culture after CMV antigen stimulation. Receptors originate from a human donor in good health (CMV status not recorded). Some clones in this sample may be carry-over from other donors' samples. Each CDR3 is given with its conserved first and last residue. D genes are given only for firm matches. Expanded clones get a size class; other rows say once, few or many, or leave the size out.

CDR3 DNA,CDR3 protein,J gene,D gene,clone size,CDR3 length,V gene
TGTGCCAGCAGCTTTTTCCGGGGGGGCCTTAATGAGCAGTTCTTC,CASSFFRGGLNEQFF,TRBJ2-1,TRBD2,.,15,TRBV7-2
TGCGCCAGCAGCCCCTTCCCCACGGGTCACAGGGAATACAATGAGCAGTTCTTC,CASSPFPTGHREYNEQFF,TRBJ2-1,.,few,18,TRBV4-1
TGCGCCAGCAGCTTGAGCTCAACTAATGAAAAACTGTTTTTT,CASSLSSTNEKLFF,TRBJ1-4,.,once,14,TRBV5-1
TGTGCCAGCAGCCAAGAACTAGCGGGGACCTACGAGCAGTACTTC,CASSQELAGTYEQYF,TRBJ2-7,TRBD2,once,15,TRBV4-2
TGTGCCAGCAGCCAATTCCAGGCGGCGGGTGAGCAGTTCTTC,CASSQFQAAGEQFF,TRBJ2-1,.,.,14,TRBV14
TGCGCCAGCAGCTTGGACAGGGAATTCCACGAGCAGTACTTC,CASSLDREFHEQYF,TRBJ2-7,.,few,14,TRBV5-1
TGTGCCAGCAGCAGCGGGACAGGGGGCTATCAGCCCCAGCATTTT,CASSSGTGGYQPQHF,TRBJ1-5,TRBD1,few,15,TRBV7-2
TGTGCCACCAGACCCCCCGGACGGAGCACAGATACGCAGTATTTT,CATRPPGRSTDTQYF,TRBJ2-3,.,.,15,TRBV10-3
TGTGCCATCAGTGAGGCGGGACAGCGTGAGCAGTACTTC,CAISEAGQREQYF,TRBJ2-7,.,.,13,TRBV10-3
TGTGCCAGCAGCGCCCGAATAAACACCGGGGAGCTGTTTTTT,CASSARINTGELFF,TRBJ2-2,.,.,14,TRBV9
TGTGCCAGCAGCTCACTACGGGGCTATAACACTGAAGCTTTCTTT,CASSSLRGYNTEAFF,TRBJ1-1,.,.,15,TRBV11-2
TGTGCCAGCAGCTCGACAATTTGGGCGAGCGCAGATACGCAGTATTTT,CASSSTIWASADTQYF,TRBJ2-3,.,many,16,TRBV7-2
TGCAGTGCTAGAGGCCATGAAGCTTTCTTT,CSARGHEAFF,TRBJ1-1,.,few,10,TRBV20-1
TGTGCCACCCTTAAGACTAGCGGGAGGAGCGAGCAGTACTTC,CATLKTSGRSEQYF,TRBJ2-7,TRBD2,few,14,TRBV6-2/TRBV6-3
TGTGCCAGCAGCCATACTAGCGGGGGGAAGACCCAGTACTTC,CASSHTSGGKTQYF,TRBJ2-5,TRBD2,.,14,TRBV12-3/TRBV12-4
TGTGCCAGCAGCCCCGGGGGACGGGGGGGTAGCACAGATACGCAGTATTTT,CASSPGGRGGSTDTQYF,TRBJ2-3,TRBD2,few,17,TRBV7-2
TGTGCCAGCAGTTTGTTGGGTCTAGCTACCACAGATACGCAGTATTTT,CASSLLGLATTDTQYF,TRBJ2-3,.,many,16,TRBV27
TGTGCCAGCAGACCCGGGACAGGGGGCACAGATACGCAGTATTTT,CASRPGTGGTDTQYF,TRBJ2-3,TRBD1,once,15,TRBV6-6
TGTGCCAGCAGTGACAGGGGGGGCGGTACGCAGTATTTT,CASSDRGGGTQYF,TRBJ2-3,.,.,13,TRBV2
TGTGCCAGCAGCTTAATCGGGGACACCATATATTTT,CASSLIGDTIYF,TRBJ1-3,.,.,12,TRBV7-2
TGTGCCAGCAGCTTAGAGGGTTCTGGCGAGCAGTACTTC,CASSLEGSGEQYF,TRBJ2-7,.,few,13,TRBV11-3
TGTGCCAGCAGTGCACAGGCAACTAATGAAAAACTGTTTTTT,CASSAQATNEKLFF,TRBJ1-4,.,.,14,TRBV2
TGTGCCAGCAGTGAATCAGCTGCACCTATGGGGAATGAGCAGTTCTTC,CASSESAAPMGNEQFF,TRBJ2-1,.,.,16,TRBV2
TGCGCCAGCAGCCAAGATCTTAGGAGACCCACGCGGACCCAGTACTTC,CASSQDLRRPTRTQYF,TRBJ2-5,.,few,16,TRBV4-3
TGTGCCAGCAGCTTAGCGCCCCAGGGGGCTGGCGAAAAACTGTTTTTT,CASSLAPQGAGEKLFF,TRBJ1-4,TRBD1,.,16,TRBV7-6
TGTGCCAGCAGCTTATTAGCGGGAGCCCTCAATGAGCAGTTCTTC,CASSLLAGALNEQFF,TRBJ2-1,TRBD2,few,15,TRBV7-2
TGTGCCAGCAGCTTAGTTATCCGGGACCCCACAGGGAAGAATCAGCCCCAGCATTTT,CASSLVIRDPTGKNQPQHF,TRBJ1-5,.,many,19,TRBV7-8
TGTGCCAGCAGCGACGGGACCTTCAAAGGTGGCTACACCTTC,CASSDGTFKGGYTF,TRBJ1-2,.,few,14,TRBV7-4
TGTGCCAGCACCCGGGGGGGGGACTCGATCCAGGAGACCCAGTACTTC,CASTRGGDSIQETQYF,TRBJ2-5,TRBD2,.,16,TRBV5-4
TGCAGTGCTAGAGCGGCCGGGACAGGGGACTACGAGCAGTACTTC,CSARAAGTGDYEQYF,TRBJ2-7,TRBD1,.,15,TRBV20-1
TGTGCCAGCCGAAAGGAATACTCTGGAAACACCATATATTTT,CASRKEYSGNTIYF,TRBJ1-3,.,many,14,TRBV12-3/TRBV12-4
TGTGCCAGCAGCCCAAGAAGGGCACCGGGGGCAGATACGCAGTATTTT,CASSPRRAPGADTQYF,TRBJ2-3,.,many,16,TRBV7-2
TGTGCCAGCAGCTTAGAAGGGCTAGCGGGAGTCATGAAGGAGACCCAGTACTTC,CASSLEGLAGVMKETQYF,TRBJ2-5,TRBD2,.,18,TRBV11-1
TGTGCCAGCAGTTACGGGAGGTTGGACACCGGGGAGCTGTTTTTT,CASSYGRLDTGELFF,TRBJ2-2,TRBD2,.,15,TRBV7-6
TGTGCCAGCAGTGCCCGGACAGGGGACACCGGGGAGCTGTTTTTT,CASSARTGDTGELFF,TRBJ2-2,TRBD1,.,15,TRBV25-1
TGCAGTGCTAAGGTATTGGGACAAAGCTCCTACGAGCAGTACTTC,CSAKVLGQSSYEQYF,TRBJ2-7,.,.,15,TRBV20-1